This T cell receptor (beta chain) was captured in a study of T cell changes during pregnancy in multiple sclerosis. Assay: immunoSEQ multiplex PCR; the TCRdb copy retains only in-frame clones and omits some. The table lists more than 70,000 clones, approximately 90% of them singletons, with about 0.95% in the top ten. In germline, CDR1 is SNHLY, CDR2 FYNNEI. The CDR3 has 15 amino acids. Trimming cost V 8 bases and J 5 bases, with 21 bases left between them. This clone was picked up a small number of times. This receptor was obtained from a female donor with multiple sclerosis, enrolled in a pregnancy study. The material sequenced was peripheral blood, taken before pregnancy. This sequence joins TRBV2 and TRBJ1-2; a weak D match, TRBD1 (5 bases). The CDR3: CASPNSREEEYGYTF. CDR3 DNA: TGTGCCAGCCCTAACTCCAGGGAGGAGGAGTATGGCTACACCTTC. The full variable domain, completed using reference TRBV2 and TRBJ1-2, is EPEVTQTPSHQVTQMGQEVILRCVPISNHLYFYWYRQILGQKVEFLVSFYNNEISEKSEIFDDQFSVERPDGSNFTLKIRSTKLEDSAMYFCASPNSREEEYGYTFGSGTRLTVV.